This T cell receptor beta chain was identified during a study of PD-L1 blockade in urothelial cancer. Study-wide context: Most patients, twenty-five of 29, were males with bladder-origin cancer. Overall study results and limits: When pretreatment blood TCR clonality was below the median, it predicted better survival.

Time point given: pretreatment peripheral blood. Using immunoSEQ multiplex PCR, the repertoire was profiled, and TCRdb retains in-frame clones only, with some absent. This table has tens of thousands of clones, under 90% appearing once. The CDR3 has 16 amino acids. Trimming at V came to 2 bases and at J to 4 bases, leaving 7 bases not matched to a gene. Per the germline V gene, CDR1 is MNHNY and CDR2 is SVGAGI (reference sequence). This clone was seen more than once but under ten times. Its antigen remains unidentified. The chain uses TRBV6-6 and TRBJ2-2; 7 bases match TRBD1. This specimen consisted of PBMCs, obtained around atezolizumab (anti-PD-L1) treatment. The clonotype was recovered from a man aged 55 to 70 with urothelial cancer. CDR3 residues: CASSYGLGGGTGELFF. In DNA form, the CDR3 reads TGTGCCAGCAGTTACGGGTTAGGGGGCGGCACCGGGGAGCTGTTTTTT.